This TCR beta chain was sequenced during a study of identical twins. TCRdb used MiXCR to reprocess the 5' RACE reads, holding one entry per CDR3 protein. The repertoire holds around 550,000 distinct CDR3 sequences, with 13% to 15% as singletons. With respect to this clonotype: The antigen remains unidentified.

Study outcomes and limitations: Low generation-probability sequences were in excess among twin-shared out-of-frame alpha sequences. Modelling underestimated the level of out-of-frame TCR alpha sharing observed in monozygotic twins.

From germline, CDR1 is SQVTM and CDR2 ANQGSEA. This CDR3 has 13 residues. The junction had 6 bases not matched to a gene; V was cut back by 5 bases and J by 7 bases. A further study also used this sample, focusing on yellow fever vaccine responses in identical twins.

V usage is TRBV29-1 and J usage is TRBJ1-4; TRBD1 matches at 8 bases. Sequenced input: CD4+ T cells sorted from blood. This TCR derives from a woman under 30 in good health. The CDR3 DNA reads as TGCAGCGTTCGTCAGGGGGCGGGTGAAAAACTGTTTTTT. Encoded protein: CSVRQGAGEKLFF.